One and the same sample provided the 29 T cell receptor beta chains below, sequenced in a study of T cell changes during pregnancy in multiple sclerosis. The repertoire was sequenced with immunoSEQ multiplex PCR; TCRdb's copy has only in-frame clones and lacks some. The sample lists about 77,000 clones, around 89% seen once, with less than 2.5% in the top ten. The sample consisted of peripheral blood, taken before pregnancy. The receptors shown here come from a female donor with multiple sclerosis, enrolled in a pregnancy study.

In its sample, this clone ranks as medium-sized. The genes are TRBV28 and TRBJ1-6; tentatively, D is TRBD1 (5 bases). The length of the CDR3 is 16 residues. V lost 3 bases, J lost 7 bases, and 16 bases lay in between. CDR1 is MDHEN and CDR2 is SYDVKM in the germline V gene. The CDR3 nucleotides read TGTGCCAGCAGTTTGGCCGGGAGGGGCCTCAATTCACCCCTCCACTTT. It is translated as CASSLAGRGLNSPLHF.

The genes are TRBV9 and TRBJ2-7, with TRBD2 matching over 7 bases. With 0 bases clipped from V and 0 bases from J, the junction kept 3 bases outside the gene matches. The CDR3 has 15 residues. Germline CDR1 is SGDLS and CDR2 is YYNGEE. This chain's CDR3 is CASSVGGTTSYEQYF. In DNA form, the CDR3 reads TGTGCCAGCAGCGTAGGCGGGACTACCTCCTACGAGCAGTACTTC.

This clone appeared a single time. The chain links TRBV2 to TRBJ2-5; 8 bases match TRBD2. The V and J ends lost 9 bases and 2 bases, in that order; junction bases with no gene match: 8. This CDR3 has 14 residues. Germline V CDR1 and CDR2: SNHLY, FYNNEI. The CDR3 loop reads CASGRTSGQETQYF. CDR3 in DNA: TGTGCCAGTGGGCGTACTAGCGGACAAGAGACCCAGTACTTC.

The chain couples TRBV11-2 to TRBJ2-7; maybe TRBD2 (6 bases). The CDR3 runs 18 residues. Germline lookup yields CDR1 SGHAT and CDR2 FQNNGV. The V end was cut by 5 bases, the J end by 3 bases, with 26 bases between. The CDR3: CASSPISRARGSSYEQYF. The CDR3 region has the DNA TGTGCCAGCAGCCCAATCTCCCGGGCCCGGGGGAGCAGCTACGAGCAGTACTTC.

The DNA of the CDR3 is TGCGCCAGCAGCCAAGATCAGGGCACCAAGACCCAGTACTTC. Amino acids: CASSQDQGTKTQYF. The V call is TRBV4-1, the J call TRBJ2-5; tentative D call: TRBD1 (5 bases). Germline CDR1 is MGHRA and CDR2 is YSYEKL. V was pared by 0 bases and J by 6 bases, with 11 bases between. The CDR3 contains 14 residues.

The sample holds one count of this clone. The V gene is TRBV5-1, the J gene TRBJ2-1; TRBD1 matches 9 bases. After removal of 4 bases from V and 8 bases from J, the junction contained 4 bases not matched to a gene. CDR1 SGHRS and CDR2 YFSETQ come from the germline V gene. This CDR3 comprises 13 residues. This chain's CDR3 is CASSQQGADEQFF. CDR3 nucleotides: TGCGCCAGCAGCCAACAGGGGGCAGATGAGCAGTTCTTC.

The genes are TRBV5-1 and TRBJ2-7; 14 bases fit TRBD2. The junction had 10 bases not matched to a gene; V was cut back by 3 bases and J by 2 bases. The CDR3 length is 18 residues. Germline loops: CDR1 SGHRS, CDR2 YFSETQ. The CDR3 coding sequence is TGCGCCAGCAGCTATGGACTAGCGGGGGGCCCTAACCCCTACGAGCAGTACTTC. It translates to CASSYGLAGGPNPYEQYF.

The chain has TRBV9 and TRBJ1-4, with TRBD1 identical over 10 bases. Germline CDR1 is SGDLS and CDR2 is YYNGEE. The ends lost 3 bases at V and 8 bases at J; junction bases unmatched: 4. There are 14 residues in the CDR3. DNA of the CDR3: TGTGCCAGCAGCGCAGGACAGGGGGAAGAAAAACTGTTTTTT. Amino acid sequence: CASSAGQGEEKLFF. Variable domain in full (rest from reference TRBV9 and TRBJ1-4): DSGVTQTPKHLITATGQRVTLRCSPRSGDLSVYWYQQSLDQGLQFLIQYYNGEERAKGNILERFSAQQFPDLHSELNLSSLELGDSALYFCASSAGQGEEKLFFGSGTQLSVL.

The V call is TRBV14, the J call TRBJ2-1, with 7 bases aligning to TRBD2. CDR1 is SGHDN, CDR2 FVKESK, per germline. The junction had 2 bases not matched to a gene; V was cut back by 4 bases and J by 2 bases. The CDR3 totals 14 residues. The CDR3 sequence: CASSLGLTYNEQFF. Written as DNA, the CDR3 is TGTGCCAGCAGCCTGGGACTAACCTACAATGAGCAGTTCTTC.

V is TRBV5-5 and J is TRBJ2-7; D perhaps matches TRBD2 (7 bases). Germline CDR1 and CDR2: SGHKS and YYEKEE (reference sequence). The CDR3 covers 13 residues. Trimming took off 0 bases at V and 5 bases at J, with 9 bases between the two ends. The CDR3 DNA reads as TGTGCCAGCAGCTTGGGGGGGGGCGACGAGCAGTACTTC. Translating gives CASSLGGGDEQYF. Using reference TRBV5-5 and TRBJ2-7 for the parts outside the CDR3, the full variable domain is DAGVTQSPTHLIKTRGQQVTLRCSPISGHKSVSWYQQVLGQGPQFIFQYYEKEERGRGNFPDRFSARQFPNYSSELNVNALLLGDSALYLCASSLGGGDEQYFGPGTRLTVT.

The V call is TRBV7-8, the J call TRBJ2-2; D perhaps matches TRBD1 (5 bases). The CDR3 runs 13 residues. The V end was cut by 3 bases, the J end by 8 bases, with 10 bases between. The germline V gene has CDR1 SGHVS and CDR2 FQNEAQ. CDR3 loop: CASSFDSLGELFF. CDR3 DNA: TGTGCCAGCAGCTTCGACAGCTTGGGGGAGCTGTTTTTT. The full variable domain, completed using reference TRBV7-8 and TRBJ2-2, is GAGVSQSPRYKVAKRGQDVALRCDPISGHVSLFWYQQALGQGPEFLTYFQNEAQLDKSGLPSDRFFAERPEGSVSTLKIQRTQQEDSAVYLCASSFDSLGELFFGEGSRLTVL.

The gene calls are TRBV13 and TRBJ1-3; the D gene is possibly TRBD1 (6 bases). This CDR3 has 15 amino acids. Trimming stripped 5 bases from V and 8 bases from J, with 19 bases between. Germline CDR1 is PRHDT and CDR2 is FYEKMQ (reference sequence). For the CDR3, the DNA is TGTGCCAGCAGCCCGCACCCAGGGGTATCGGACACCATATATTTT. It encodes CASSPHPGVSDTIYF.

This chain connects TRBV19 to TRBJ1-1; tentatively, D is TRBD1 (5 bases). The CDR3 length is 13 residues. Germline assignment: CDR1 LNHDA and CDR2 SQIVND (reference sequence). V lost 3 bases, J lost 3 bases, and 8 bases lay in between. Written as DNA, the CDR3 is TGTGCCAGTAGTATCGGGGGATACACTGAAGCTTTCTTT. Its translation is CASSIGGYTEAFF.

In the case of this clone: This sample includes further DNA sequences coding for the same CDR3. The gene calls are TRBV6-5 and TRBJ1-1; 7 bases are shared with TRBD1. The germline gives CDR1 MNHEY, CDR2 SVGAGI. V lost 5 bases, J lost 4 bases, and 7 bases stayed unmatched. This CDR3 contains 14 residues. CDR3 protein: CASSLHRGPTEAFF. DNA for the CDR3: TGTGCCAGCAGTCTTCACAGGGGTCCCACTGAAGCTTTCTTT.

The chain has TRBV7-2 and TRBJ2-1; TRBD1 matches 7 bases. Unmatched junction bases numbered 9, after V lost 5 bases and J lost 5 bases. CDR1 and CDR2 (germline): SGHTA, FQGNSA. The CDR3 has 15 residues. In DNA, the CDR3 is TGTGCCAGCAGCCGGACAGGATTCGGTAACAATGAGCAGTTCTTC. Protein: CASSRTGFGNNEQFF.

The V and J genes are TRBV7-8 and TRBJ1-4, with 7 bases fitting TRBD1. The CDR3 totals 14 residues. Per the germline V gene, CDR1 is SGHVS and CDR2 is FQNEAQ. J was trimmed by 4 bases and V by 1 base; bases with no gene match: 0. CDR3 sequence (DNA): TGTGCCAGCAGCTTAGGGGACAGTAATGAAAAACTGTTTTTT. Residues: CASSLGDSNEKLFF. Using reference TRBV7-8 and TRBJ1-4 for the parts outside the CDR3, the full variable domain is GAGVSQSPRYKVAKRGQDVALRCDPISGHVSLFWYQQALGQGPEFLTYFQNEAQLDKSGLPSDRFFAERPEGSVSTLKIQRTQQEDSAVYLCASSLGDSNEKLFFGSGTQLSVL.

The chain uses TRBV14 and TRBJ2-1, with D possibly being TRBD2 (5 bases). The CDR3 runs 18 residues. Germline V gives CDR1 SGHDN, CDR2 FVKESK. The germline V and J ends were trimmed by 0 bases and 0 bases, with 15 bases remaining between them. In nucleotides, the CDR3 is TGTGCCAGCAGCCAAGATGGGAGCGAACGGAGCTCCTACAATGAGCAGTTCTTC. It encodes CASSQDGSERSSYNEQFF.

CDR3 region: CASSTTSGAEQFF. The CDR3 DNA reads TGTGCCAGCAGCACGACTAGCGGGGCTGAGCAGTTCTTC. The chain uses TRBV7-3 and TRBJ2-1, with TRBD2 identical over 11 bases. After removal of 5 bases from V and 9 bases from J, the junction contained 3 bases not matched to a gene. The CDR3 length is 13 residues. Looked up from germline, CDR1 is SGHTA and CDR2 is FQGTGA. Drawing the rest from reference TRBV7-3 and TRBJ2-1, the complete variable domain is GAGVSQTPSNKVTEKGKYVELRCDPISGHTALYWYRQSLGQGPEFLIYFQGTGAADDSGLPNDRFFAVRPEGSVSTLKIQRTERGDSAVYLCASSTTSGAEQFFGPGTRLTVL.

In its sample, this clone was seen a few times. The chain couples TRBV6-5 to TRBJ1-2; TRBD1 is a possible D gene (5 bases). V lost 6 bases, J lost 2 bases, and 10 bases lay in between. This CDR3 region has 13 residues. Germline V gives CDR1 MNHEY, CDR2 SVGAGI. CDR3 coding DNA: TGTGCCAGCAGGCGACAGTCCAACTATGGCTACACCTTC. Translation: CASRRQSNYGYTF.

J is TRBJ1-4 and V is TRBV15; the D is unclear. V gave up 5 bases and J gave up 9 bases, with 16 bases separating them. Germline V gene data show CDR1 as LNHNV and CDR2 as YYDKDF (reference sequence). This CDR3 is built from 14 residues. The CDR3, as DNA: TGTGCCACCAGCCCCAAAGCTACAGTACAAAAACTGTTTTTT. Amino acids: CATSPKATVQKLFF.

The chain has TRBV5-1 and TRBJ1-1, with D perhaps TRBD1 (6 bases). This CDR3 comprises 15 residues. V was clipped by 4 bases and J by 0 bases, with 13 bases between them. Germline CDR1 SGHRS, CDR2 YFSETQ. The CDR3 region is CASSIAGQMNTEAFF. Written as DNA, the CDR3 is TGCGCCAGCAGCATTGCTGGACAGATGAACACTGAAGCTTTCTTT. Supplemented by reference TRBV5-1 and TRBJ1-1, the full variable domain reads KAGVTQTPRYLIKTRGQQVTLSCSPISGHRSVSWYQQTPGQGLQFLFEYFSETQRNKGNFPGRFSGRQFSNSRSEMNVSTLELGDSALYLCASSIAGQMNTEAFFGQGTRLTVV.

The J gene is TRBJ2-7, the V gene TRBV7-2; TRBD2 is a possible D gene (5 bases). The CDR3 covers 13 residues. Trimming removed 2 bases at V and 6 bases at J, with 11 bases between. The germline V gene has CDR1 SGHTA and CDR2 FQGNSA. CDR3 residues: CASSLLRGLEQYF. The CDR3 nucleotides are TGTGCCAGCAGCTTACTAAGAGGGCTCGAGCAGTACTTC.

This chain joins TRBV27 and TRBJ1-1; 11 bases fit TRBD1. The germline CDR1 and CDR2 sequences are MNHEY and SMNVEV (reference sequence). V lost 8 bases, J lost 6 bases, and 5 bases stayed unmatched. This CDR3 is 13 amino acids long. DNA for the CDR3: TGTGCCAGCCGACGGACAGGGGGCCCTGAAGCTTTCTTT. Residues: CASRRTGGPEAFF.

This chain links TRBV7-2 with TRBJ1-6; D unclear. This CDR3 region has 15 residues. Between the trimmed V and J ends, which lost 3 bases and 5 bases, there was a span of 11 bases. Germline V CDR1 and CDR2: SGHTA, FQGNSA. The CDR3 DNA reads TGTGCCAGCAGCTTCCACAGCCCGGATAATTCACCCCTCCACTTT. Translation gives CASSFHSPDNSPLHF. Variable domain in full (rest from reference TRBV7-2 and TRBJ1-6): GAGVSQSPSNKVTEKGKDVELRCDPISGHTALYWYRQSLGQGLEFLIYFQGNSAPDKSGLPSDRFSAERTGGSVSTLTIQRTQQEDSAVYLCASSFHSPDNSPLHFGNGTRLTVT.

V is TRBV29-1 and J is TRBJ1-4; 7 bases line up with TRBD1. V was pared by 6 bases and J by 8 bases, with 3 bases of the junction left unmatched. Per germline, CDR1 SQVTM and CDR2 ANQGSEA. This CDR3 has 11 residues. The DNA of the CDR3 is TGCAGCGTGGGACAGTTAGAAAAACTGTTTTTT. It encodes CSVGQLEKLFF.

This chain uses TRBV27 with TRBJ2-7; 9 nucleotides match TRBD1. Germline assignment: CDR1 MNHEY and CDR2 SMNVEV (reference sequence). The CDR3 length is 13 residues. The trim removed 5 bases at V and 6 bases at J, leaving 5 bases unmatched. The CDR3 is CASSAGQGVEQYF. CDR3 sequence (DNA): TGTGCCAGCAGTGCGGGACAGGGAGTCGAGCAGTACTTC.

The chain uses TRBV5-1 and TRBJ2-1; 13 bases are shared with TRBD2. Germline CDR1 and CDR2: SGHRS and YFSETQ. The CDR3 length is 16 residues. V shed 3 bases, J shed 6 bases, and the junction held 6 bases outside the gene matches. CDR3 bases: TGCGCCAGCAGCTACTCGGGACTAGCGGGGCTCAATGAGCAGTTCTTC. This encodes CASSYSGLAGLNEQFF.

This chain uses TRBV5-5 with TRBJ1-1; TRBD1 is a possible D gene (6 bases). Per the germline V gene, CDR1 is SGHKS and CDR2 is YYEKEE (reference sequence). The CDR3 has 14 residues. V was clipped by 0 bases and J by 4 bases, with 10 bases between them. CDR3: CASSLEVRGTEAFF. DNA of the CDR3: TGTGCCAGCAGCTTGGAGGTCAGGGGCACTGAAGCTTTCTTT. Full variable domain (outside the CDR3, taken from reference TRBV5-5 and TRBJ1-1): DAGVTQSPTHLIKTRGQQVTLRCSPISGHKSVSWYQQVLGQGPQFIFQYYEKEERGRGNFPDRFSARQFPNYSSELNVNALLLGDSALYLCASSLEVRGTEAFFGQGTRLTVV.

The chain has TRBV10-1 and TRBJ2-1, with 9 bases aligning to TRBD1. Looked up from germline, CDR1 is WNHNN and CDR2 is SYGVQD (reference sequence). The CDR3 has 16 amino acids. V trimming: 4 bases; J trimming: 7 bases; junction bases outside the gene matches: 11. CDR3 region: CASSGIRQGDWNEQFF. The DNA for the CDR3 is TGCGCCAGCAGTGGAATAAGACAGGGGGATTGGAATGAGCAGTTCTTC.